The present entry profiles one TCR beta chain with its context. The method was immunoSEQ multiplex PCR; TCRdb's version includes in-frame clones alone and lacks a portion of them. The sample shows some 420,000 clones, 85% to 90% of them seen only once. Individuals drawn from approximately 26 US areas were about 18 to 89 years old. This specimen comes from a study of blood T cell repertoires in COVID-19. For the study at large: Whether acute or convalescent, the COVID-19 samples came from the United States, Italy and Spain. PBMCs, B-cell-depleted T cells, or T cells were the source of the cDNA or gDNA that made up the material.

Trimming pared 0 bases from V and 0 bases from J, leaving 8 bases between. CDR3 length: 15 residues. CDR1 SGHVS and CDR2 FQNEAQ come from the germline V gene. The receptor was derived from a man aged 25 to 40 who had recovered from COVID-19. The chain links TRBV7-8 to TRBJ2-5; possibly TRBD1 for D (5 bases). The sample comprised PBMCs or T cells enriched from blood (not recorded which). The CDR3 region is CASSLALTDQETQYF. The DNA of the CDR3 is TGTGCCAGCAGCTTAGCGTTGACAGACCAAGAGACCCAGTACTTC.